Listed here is a single T cell receptor (beta chain). Its target is unknown. The observed sequence ends 3 residues before the CDR3 terminus, with the missing tail filled in from the germline J gene. The data were produced by immunoSEQ multiplex PCR, yet TCRdb's version contains in-frame clones alone and is incomplete. The record lists tens of thousands of clones, of which the ten most abundant hold 4.5% to 6%. All participants had a single incident cervical HPV16 infection, and prevalent HPV16 infections were excluded. MY09/MY11 PCR detected cervical HPV DNA; dot-blot assigned genotypes. The record originates from a study of T cells in women clearing cervical HPV infection. Study-wide points: Effector/memory and HPV-specific T cells were not isolated, and association timing is unknown. Cases carried less TRBV6-7 than controls: approximately 0.1% versus 0.16%.

Trimming stripped 5 bases from V and 1 base from J, with 9 bases between. The germline gives CDR1 SGHVS, CDR2 FQNEAQ. This CDR3 comprises 14 residues. The sequence derives from a woman between 18 and 70 years old with a cervical HPV16 infection that either progressed to CIN3+ or cleared (not recorded which). The chain couples TRBV7-8 to TRBJ2-1; D remains unclear. The specimen sequenced was blood buffy coat. Partial CDR3 DNA: TGTGCCAGCAGCCAGGAGTTATCCTACAATGAG. It encodes CASSQELSYNE. From start to end, the CDR3 is CASSQELSYNEQFF.